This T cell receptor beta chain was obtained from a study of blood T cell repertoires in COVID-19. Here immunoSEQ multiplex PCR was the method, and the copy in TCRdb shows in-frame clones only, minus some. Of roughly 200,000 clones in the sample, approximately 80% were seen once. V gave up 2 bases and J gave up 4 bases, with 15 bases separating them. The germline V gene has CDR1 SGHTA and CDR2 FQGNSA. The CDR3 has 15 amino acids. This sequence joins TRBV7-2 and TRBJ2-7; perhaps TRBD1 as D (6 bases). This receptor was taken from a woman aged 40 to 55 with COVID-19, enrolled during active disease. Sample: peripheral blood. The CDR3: CASSLIQGHFYEQYF. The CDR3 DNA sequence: TGTGCCAGCAGCTTAATCCAGGGACACTTTTACGAGCAGTACTTC.